Below are 2 T cell receptor beta chains sequenced from a single sample in a study of T cell responses to AZD1222 COVID-19 vaccine. Libraries were prepared by immunoSEQ multiplex PCR; TCRdb keeps only in-frame clonotypes and omits some of them. The table includes about 180,000 clones, roughly 91% detected once. The sequenced sample was peripheral blood, obtained 28 days after the second dose of the MenACWY control vaccine. The receptors were gathered from an adult who received the MenACWY meningococcal vaccine as a control.

The chain is built from TRBV14 and TRBJ2-6; D not resolved. From germline, CDR1 is SGHDN and CDR2 FVKESK. This CDR3 comprises 14 residues. With 2 bases removed from V and 4 bases from J, the gap between germline ends came to 6 bases. In nucleotides, the CDR3 is TGTGCCAGCAGCCAACAATTCGGGGCCAACGTCCTGACTTTC. It translates to CASSQQFGANVLTF.

The gene calls are TRBV9 and TRBJ1-4; D is ambiguous. This CDR3 spans 17 amino acids. Trimming took off 0 bases at V and 4 bases at J, with 16 bases between the two ends. Germline assignment: CDR1 SGDLS and CDR2 YYNGEE. As DNA, the CDR3 is TGTGCCAGCAGCGTAGCTACTCCAGCAGCAAATAATGAAAAACTGTTTTTT. Translation: CASSVATPAANNEKLFF.